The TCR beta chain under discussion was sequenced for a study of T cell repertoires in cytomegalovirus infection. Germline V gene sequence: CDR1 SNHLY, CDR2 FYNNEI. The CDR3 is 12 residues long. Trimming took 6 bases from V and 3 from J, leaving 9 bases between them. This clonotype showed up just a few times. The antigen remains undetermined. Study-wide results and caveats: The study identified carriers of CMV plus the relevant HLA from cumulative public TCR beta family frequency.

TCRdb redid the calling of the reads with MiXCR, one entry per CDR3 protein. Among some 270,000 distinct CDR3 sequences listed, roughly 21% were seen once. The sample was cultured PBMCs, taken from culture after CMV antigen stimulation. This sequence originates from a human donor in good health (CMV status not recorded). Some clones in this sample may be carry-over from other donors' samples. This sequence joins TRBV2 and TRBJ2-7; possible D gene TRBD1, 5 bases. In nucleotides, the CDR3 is TGTGCCAGCAGCCCTAGGGGCTACGAGCAGTACGTC. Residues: CASSPRGYEQYV.